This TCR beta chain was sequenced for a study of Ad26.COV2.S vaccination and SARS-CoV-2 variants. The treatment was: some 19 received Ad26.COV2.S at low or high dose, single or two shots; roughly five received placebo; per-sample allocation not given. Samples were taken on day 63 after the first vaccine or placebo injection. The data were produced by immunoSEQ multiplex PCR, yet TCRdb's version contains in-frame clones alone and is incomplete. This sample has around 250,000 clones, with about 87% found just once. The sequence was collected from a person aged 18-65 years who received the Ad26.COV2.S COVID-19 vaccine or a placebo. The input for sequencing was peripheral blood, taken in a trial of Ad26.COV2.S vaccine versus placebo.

DNA for the CDR3: TGTGCCAGCAGTGAAGGGTCAGCCGCCTACGAGCAGTACTTC. Translated: CASSEGSAAYEQYF. The chain combines TRBV6-1 with TRBJ2-7, with no clear D. V lost 1 base to trimming and J lost 2 bases, with 9 bases between them. This CDR3 has 14 amino acids. Germline V CDR1 and CDR2: MNHNS, SASEGT.